Listed below are T cell receptor beta chains from one sample, sequenced in a study of T cell responses to AZD1222 COVID-19 vaccine. Clones were sequenced by immunoSEQ multiplex PCR, and TCRdb holds only the in-frame ones, with some missing. This table has about 130,000 clones, around 87% appearing once. This specimen was peripheral blood, taken on day 0 of AZD1222 vaccination. The receptors were gathered from an adult in good health. Both conserved end residues are part of each CDR3. A D gene is named only where the DNA matches it firmly. Size is omitted from some rows. Given values are once, few, many or a class for expanded clones.

d_call clone_size j_call cdr3_length v_call cdr3_nt cdr3_aa
TRBD1 - TRBJ1-2 12 TRBV29-1 TGCAGCGTTGGTGACAGGGGATATGGCTACACCTTC CSVGDRGYGYTF
- - TRBJ1-5 14 TRBV7-2 TGTGCCAGCAGCCTCTCCCTGGGGGCCCAGCCCCAGCATTTT CASSLSLGAQPQHF
- once TRBJ1-5 14 TRBV7-2 TGTGCCAGCAGCCCCGGGGGGCCCAATCAGCCCCAGCATTTT CASSPGGPNQPQHF
TRBD2 - TRBJ2-7 16 TRBV13 TGTGCCAGCACCCATGTCGGGGGGGCCCTAGACTACGAGCAGTACTTC CASTHVGGALDYEQYF
TRBD2 - TRBJ2-2 16 TRBV7-9 TGTGCCAGCAGCTTACTGACGGGAGGGCCCGCCGGGGAGCTGTTTTTT CASSLLTGGPAGELFF
- few TRBJ2-2 14 TRBV5-4 TGTGCCAGCAGCTTCCGGCCCACCACCGGGGAGCTGTTTTTT CASSFRPTTGELFF
TRBD1 - TRBJ2-1 16 TRBV28 TGTGCCAGCAGGTCACAGGGGGCTCGGAGCTACAATGAGCAGTTCTTC CASRSQGARSYNEQFF
- - TRBJ2-2 13 TRBV7-2 TGTGCCAGCAGCTTAGGAGGCACCGGGGAGCTGTTTTTT CASSLGGTGELFF
TRBD1 - TRBJ2-7 15 TRBV7-8 TGTGCCAGCAGCCCGACGAGACAGGGAGCCTACGAGCAGTACTTC CASSPTRQGAYEQYF
- - TRBJ2-7 15 TRBV6-1 TGTGCCAGCAGTGACCATCCCACGGAGGGGCTGGAGCAGTACTTC CASSDHPTEGLEQYF
TRBD1 - TRBJ1-2 11 TRBV15 TGTGCCACTCAGGGGGCGTACGGCTACACCTTC CATQGAYGYTF
TRBD1 - TRBJ1-1 16 TRBV18 TGTGCCAGCTCTCGAAACCCGACCGGACAGGGGACTGAAGCTTTCTTT CASSRNPTGQGTEAFF
- - TRBJ1-5 13 TRBV7-9 TGTGCCAGCAGCTTTGGAAGCAATCAGCCCCAGCATTTT CASSFGSNQPQHF
TRBD1 - TRBJ2-7 13 TRBV7-9 TGTGCCAGCAGCTCGGGACAGACCTACGAGCAGTACTTC CASSSGQTYEQYF
- - TRBJ1-4 13 TRBV19 TGTGCCAGTAGTACAGACGCCGATGAAAAACTGTTTTTT CASSTDADEKLFF
TRBD2 - TRBJ2-7 15 TRBV4-3 TGCGCCAGCAGCCAAGATCGAGCGGGAGGGATCGTGCAGTACTTC CASSQDRAGGIVQYF
- - TRBJ1-1 14 TRBV18 TGTGCCAGCTCACCAGTCGCAGGCCAGGCTGAAGCTTTCTTT CASSPVAGQAEAFF
- once TRBJ1-5 15 TRBV18 TGTGCCAGCTCACCACCGGACAGCCCCAATCAGCCCCAGCATTTT CASSPPDSPNQPQHF
- once TRBJ1-2 13 TRBV11-1 TGTGCCAGCAGCTTAGTGCAGGACGGCGGCTACACCTTC CASSLVQDGGYTF
- - TRBJ2-7 13 TRBV7-2 TGTGCCAGCAGCTTAATGGGGGTAGGGGAGCAGTACTTC CASSLMGVGEQYF
TRBD1 - TRBJ2-1 15 TRBV6-2/TRBV6-3 TGTGCCAGCAGTGTAACAGGGGAAGGGGTCAATGAGCAGTTCTTC CASSVTGEGVNEQFF
- - TRBJ2-7 12 TRBV4-1 TGCGCCAGCAGCCAAGATCCCCTGGAGCAGTACTTC CASSQDPLEQYF
TRBD1 - TRBJ2-1 15 TRBV9 TGTGCCAGCAGCGTAGGGGACAGGATCTACAATGAGCAGTTCTTC CASSVGDRIYNEQFF
- - TRBJ1-1 15 TRBV27 TGTGCCAGCAGTTTTTCCCCCCGGGACGCCACTGAAGCTTTCTTT CASSFSPRDATEAFF
- - TRBJ2-3 14 TRBV7-3 TGTGCCAGCAGCTTGACGTTTAGCACAGATACGCAGTATTTT CASSLTFSTDTQYF
- once TRBJ2-7 14 TRBV27 TGTGCCAGCAGTTTATCCTCCATTGGGCCCGAGCAGTACTTC CASSLSSIGPEQYF
- - TRBJ2-1 14 TRBV7-3 TGTGCCAGCAGCTACGCTGCGGGATACAATGAGCAGTTCTTC CASSYAAGYNEQFF
- - TRBJ1-1 13 TRBV27 TGTGCCAGCAGTTTTGGTGTGGTGTCTGAAGCTTTCTTT CASSFGVVSEAFF
TRBD1 - TRBJ2-7 13 TRBV9 TGTGCCAGCAGGGGACAGGGTTCCTACGAGCAGTACTTC CASRGQGSYEQYF
- once TRBJ1-5 13 TRBV10-3 TGTGCCATCAGTGAGGGTCAGGGACAGCCCCAGCATTTT CAISEGQGQPQHF
- - TRBJ2-7 12 TRBV30 TGTGCCTGGTCGTCGACTTGGGCCGAGCAGTACTTC CAWSSTWAEQYF
- - TRBJ2-7 12 TRBV28 TGTGCCAGCGCGTCGGGCGGGGGCGAAAAGTACTTC CASASGGGEKYF
TRBD2 once TRBJ2-1 14 TRBV19 TGTGCCACGGGCCCGGGACTAGCTGTAAATGAGCAGTTCTTC CATGPGLAVNEQFF
- - TRBJ1-5 15 TRBV10-3 TGTGCCATCAGTTCCCCGAATCAGGGCAATCAGCCCCAGCATTTT CAISSPNQGNQPQHF
- - TRBJ1-1 14 TRBV5-1 TGCGCCAGCAGCTTGGATGCGGGGAACACTGAAGCTTTCTTT CASSLDAGNTEAFF
- - TRBJ1-1 13 TRBV3-1/TRBV3-2 TGTGCCAGCAGCCAAGGACAGAACACTGAAGCTTTCTTT CASSQGQNTEAFF
TRBD1 once TRBJ1-1 14 TRBV5-1 TGCGCCAGCAGCTTTTCACAGGGGATTACTGAAGCTTTCTTT CASSFSQGITEAFF
TRBD1 - TRBJ2-1 17 TRBV13 TGTGCCAGCAGCCCCGGCCGGGACAGGGGGGAGTGGAATGAGCAGTTCTTC CASSPGRDRGEWNEQFF
TRBD2 - TRBJ2-7 14 TRBV6-2/TRBV6-3 TGTGCCAGCAGTATAGCGGGTTACTCCTACGAGCAGTACTTC CASSIAGYSYEQYF
- - TRBJ2-5 14 TRBV19 TGTGCCAGTAGTATAGAACACCAACAAGAGACCCAGTACTTC CASSIEHQQETQYF
- - TRBJ2-1 13 TRBV5-1 TGCGCCAGCAGCTTGGGACAATCCAATGAGCAGTTCTTC CASSLGQSNEQFF
TRBD1 - TRBJ2-7 15 TRBV2 TGTGCCAGCAGTTGGACAGGGGGCAGCTCCTACGAGCAGTACTTC CASSWTGGSSYEQYF
TRBD1 - TRBJ2-3 14 TRBV19 TGTGCCAGTACGCCAACAGGGGGCACAGATACGCAGTATTTT CASTPTGGTDTQYF
- - TRBJ1-2 13 TRBV19 TGTGCCAGTAGTATGGGGCAGGGTAGCGGCTACACCTTC CASSMGQGSGYTF
- - TRBJ2-5 14 TRBV9 TGTGCCAGCAGCGCGACCGGGTCTGGGGAGACCCAGTACTTC CASSATGSGETQYF
TRBD1 - TRBJ2-3 13 TRBV7-2 TGTGCCAGCAGCTCGGGGGCAGGGGGCGGGCAGTATTTT CASSSGAGGGQYF
- - TRBJ2-7 11 TRBV30 TGTGCCTGGAGTAAGTCTTACGAGCAGTACTTC CAWSKSYEQYF
- - TRBJ1-1 13 TRBV2 TGTGCCAGCAGTGAAGAGGGGGGCACTGAAGCTTTCTTT CASSEEGGTEAFF
- once TRBJ2-5 15 TRBV11-2 TGTGCCAGCAGCTTAGCCAGGGGCCTACAAGAGACCCAGTACTTC CASSLARGLQETQYF
- - TRBJ1-3 14 TRBV29-1 TGCAGCGTTGAAGAAGTGAACTCTGGAAACACCATATATTTT CSVEEVNSGNTIYF
- - TRBJ1-1 16 TRBV27 TGTGCCAGCAGTTTGAACGGTATGGGGGCCAGCACTGAAGCTTTCTTT CASSLNGMGASTEAFF
TRBD2 - TRBJ2-5 15 TRBV2 TGTGCCAGCTTCTTCGGGGGACTAGCGGTTGAGACCCAGTACTTC CASFFGGLAVETQYF
TRBD2 - TRBJ2-1 15 TRBV27 TGTGCCAGCATTGTGACGGGACTAGCGGGGAATGAGCAGTTCTTC CASIVTGLAGNEQFF